This TCR beta chain is drawn from a study of cytotoxic CD8 clonotypes in ibrutinib-treated CLL. Study in general: Included were roughly ten relapsed/refractory and over 14 treatment-naive patients, of whom approximately 18 were IGHV unmutated.

Assay used: immunoSEQ multiplex PCR; TCRdb lists only in-frame clones, some missing. The sample records fewer than 400,000 clones, roughly two thirds being singletons. The CDR3 has 14 residues. Unmatched junction bases numbered 8, after V lost 6 bases and J lost 7 bases. Per germline, CDR1 ENHRY and CDR2 SYGVKD. This clone appeared a few times. The antigen is unknown. Study observations and caveats: Clonality, elevated at ibrutinib response, dropped back toward baseline at progression.

The TCR sequence derives from a human donor with chronic lymphocytic leukemia. Sequenced material: PBMCs, taken after 36 months of ibrutinib treatment. The chain has TRBV10-3 and TRBJ1-5; 8 bases agree with TRBD1. The CDR3 coding sequence is TGTGCCATCAGATCGGACAGGGCGAACCAGCCCCAGCATTTT. Translation gives CAIRSDRANQPQHF.